Reported below is one T cell receptor beta chain. The antigen is not known. The data originate from a study of regulatory dendritic cells for organ transplantation. Trimming shortened V by 2 bases and J by 3 bases, and 10 bases separated the two germline ends. Germline CDR1 is SGHTA and CDR2 is FQGNSA. The CDR3 contains 14 residues. Sorted T cells were CFSE-labeled and cultured approximately five days with allogeneic regulatory or mature dendritic cells at 1:10. FACS sorted CD4+ or CD8+ T cells into CD45RA+ naive and CD45RO+ memory. Repertoires were generated with immunoSEQ multiplex PCR, while TCRdb's copy carries only in-frame clones and drops some. Here the sample spans some 11,000 clones, roughly four fifths being singletons. Study-wide results and caveats: Naive T cells showed high diversity, memory cells less, memory CD8+ least.

Sequencing used memory CD4+ T cells from blood cultured with regulatory dendritic cells. Subset specified: CD45RO+ memory T cells. This clonotype was obtained from a human donor in good health. The chain carries TRBV7-2 and TRBJ1-1; D is perhaps TRBD1 (6 bases). This CDR3 is CASSLTGQYTEAFF. In DNA, the CDR3 is TGTGCCAGCAGCTTAACGGGACAATACACTGAAGCTTTCTTT.